This TCR beta chain was documented in a study of spatial heterogeneity in lung cancer. Overall study: From matched bulk RNA-seq came a T cell module score, which showed a strong correlation with TCR transcript counts in tumor regions. The study's findings and limits: Mutation counts in tumors were tracked by counts of expanded intratumoral alpha and beta TCRs. Among tumor T cells, estimated coverage was roughly 7% for alpha chains and around 13% for beta chains.

Time point given: sample taken at primary tumor resection. The input material, whole RNA from tumor, nontumor lung or frozen PBMC, was sequenced unsorted. One entry per CDR3 protein results from TCRdb running MiXCR on the 5' RACE reads. The table shows over 25,000 distinct CDR3 sequences, with approximately 6.9% occurring only once. Trimming left V 0 bases short and J 3 bases short, with 12 bases between. Germline V gene lookup returns CDR1 LGHNA and CDR2 YSLEER. The CDR3 is made up of 16 amino acids. This clonotype was counted a few times. What it recognizes is unknown. The sample was lung tumor tissue, taken at surgery. This TCR was recovered from a male donor with early-stage non-small cell lung cancer. This rearrangement joins TRBV4-3 to TRBJ2-1; D may be TRBD1 (6 bases). The CDR3 reads CASSQEGQGYYNEQFF. CDR3 in DNA: TGCGCCAGCAGCCAAGAGGGGCAGGGGTACTACAATGAGCAGTTCTTC.